Presented here are 20 T cell receptor beta chains from one specimen sequenced in a study of cytomegalovirus exposure and HLA in healthy donors. PCR involved 60 Vbeta and 13 Jbeta primers. Clones were sequenced by immunoSEQ multiplex PCR, and TCRdb holds only the in-frame ones, with some missing. Of some 130,000 clones listed, approximately 80% are singletons. The specimen was PBMCs. The receptors were gathered from a man aged 25-45 years in good health and CMV-seronegative.

The chain joins TRBV6-5 to TRBJ1-1; no reliable D call. CDR1 and CDR2 from the germline V gene are MNHEY and SVGAGI. Trimming removed 8 bases at V and 2 bases at J, with 12 bases between. This CDR3 is 13 amino acids long. The CDR3: CASRLSVNTEAFF. The CDR3 DNA is TGTGCCAGCCGTCTCTCCGTAAACACTGAAGCTTTCTTT.

This clone has more than one count but fewer than ten. The V gene is TRBV5-8, the J gene TRBJ1-5; D is unresolved. Germline CDR1 and CDR2: SGHTS and YDEGEE. Trimming took 4 bases from V and 10 from J, leaving 6 bases between them. The CDR3 length is 10 residues. Here the CDR3 reads CASSPPPQHF. CDR3 DNA: TGTGCCAGCAGCCCTCCCCCCCAGCATTTT.

The rearrangement uses TRBV5-4 and TRBJ2-1; D is unresolved. Germline V gene data show CDR1 as SGHNT and CDR2 as YYREEE (reference sequence). The CDR3 contains 15 residues. Trimming removed 0 bases from V and 1 base from J, with 8 bases in between. The CDR3 nucleotides are TGTGCCAGCAGCTTGGGGCTTAAGTCCTACAATGAGCAGTTCTTC. It specifies CASSLGLKSYNEQFF. The full variable domain, its missing parts supplied by reference TRBV5-4 and TRBJ2-1, is ETGVTQSPTHLIKTRGQQVTLRCSSQSGHNTVSWYQQALGQGPQFIFQYYREEENGRGNFPPRFSGLQFPNYSSELNVNALELDDSALYLCASSLGLKSYNEQFFGPGTRLTVL.

This clone was counted a single time. The rearrangement links TRBV14 to TRBJ2-2, with 9 bases that match TRBD1. Germline-derived CDR1 and CDR2 are SGHDN and FVKESK. CDR3 length equals 16 residues. Unmatched junction bases numbered 7, after V lost 4 bases and J lost 4 bases. The CDR3 protein is CASSPLDRGSTGELFF. CDR3 bases: TGTGCCAGCAGCCCTCTGGACAGGGGAAGCACCGGGGAGCTGTTTTTT.

For this clone: The identical CDR3 is also encoded by other nucleotide sequences in the sample. This chain uses TRBV5-1 with TRBJ1-5, with 11 bases fitting TRBD1. From germline, CDR1 is SGHRS and CDR2 YFSETQ. The CDR3 covers 15 residues. Trimming took 3 bases from V and 7 from J; bases not matched to a gene: 6. CDR3 amino acids: CASSSGTGGRQPQHF. Here the CDR3 DNA reads TGCGCCAGCAGCTCCGGGACAGGGGGGAGACAGCCCCAGCATTTT.

The chain is built from TRBV6-5 and TRBJ2-6, with a tentative D call TRBD2 (5 bases). This CDR3 is 15 amino acids long. Germline V gene data show CDR1 as MNHEY and CDR2 as SVGAGI. V was pared by 7 bases and J by 2 bases, with 12 bases between. The CDR3 region is CASTPWGAGANVLTF. The CDR3 coding sequence is TGTGCCAGCACTCCGTGGGGAGCTGGGGCCAACGTCCTGACTTTC.

The chain combines TRBV27 with TRBJ1-3, with a possible D match to TRBD1 (6 bases). V was pared by 5 bases and J by 4 bases, with 12 bases between. This CDR3 is built from 14 residues. Germline V gene lookup returns CDR1 MNHEY and CDR2 SMNVEV (reference sequence). CDR3 sequence: CASSLTRGGNTIYF. CDR3 coding DNA: TGTGCCAGCAGTCTAACAAGGGGGGGAAACACCATATATTTT.

The chain uses TRBV30 and TRBJ1-5; D is perhaps TRBD1 (5 bases). V was clipped by 5 bases and J by 0 bases, with 8 bases between them. This CDR3 is built from 13 residues. The V gene's germline CDR1 is GTSNPN and CDR2 SVGIG (reference sequence). For the CDR3, the DNA is TGTGCCTGGGACAGTAATAGCAATCAGCCCCAGCATTTT. Its translation is CAWDSNSNQPQHF. Filled out from reference TRBV30 and TRBJ1-5, the complete variable domain reads SQTIHQWPATLVQPVGSPLSLECTVEGTSNPNLYWYRQAAGRGLQLLFYSVGIGQISSEVPQNLSASRPQDRQFILSSKKLLLSDSGFYLCAWDSNSNQPQHFGDGTRLSIL.

The rearrangement joins TRBV18 to TRBJ2-5, with 12 bases identical to TRBD1. Germline trimming cut 1 base from V and 4 bases from J; bases unmatched to any gene: 1. The CDR3 spans 15 residues. The V gene's germline CDR1 is KGHSH and CDR2 LQKENI. CDR3 sequence reads: CASSPRDRGRETQYF. The CDR3 bases are TGTGCCAGCTCACCACGGGACAGGGGGCGAGAGACCCAGTACTTC.

With respect to this clone: This same CDR3 is encoded by further DNA sequences in the sample. This chain uses TRBV28 with TRBJ2-7; a weak D match, TRBD1 (6 bases). CDR1 and CDR2 (germline): MDHEN, SYDVKM. Trimming cost V 4 bases and J 3 bases, with 16 bases left between them. This CDR3 is built from 15 residues. The CDR3 sequence is CASSSPRGNHYEQYF. The DNA for the CDR3 is TGTGCCAGCAGTTCGCCGAGGGGGAACCACTACGAGCAGTACTTC.

The CDR3 nucleotides are TGCAGCGTTGAAGATGGGGGGGACCCTGAAGCTTTCTTT. Amino acids: CSVEDGGDPEAFF. The chain recombines TRBV29-1 with TRBJ1-1; possibly TRBD1 for D (5 bases). The CDR3 totals 13 residues. V dropped 0 bases and J dropped 6 bases, with 11 bases sitting between them. From germline, CDR1 is SQVTM and CDR2 ANQGSEA.

This chain uses TRBV2 with TRBJ2-1; 7 bases align to TRBD2. CDR1 is SNHLY and CDR2 is FYNNEI in the germline V gene. V shed 6 bases, J shed 0 bases, and the junction held 5 bases outside the gene matches. The CDR3 has 15 amino acids. The CDR3, as DNA: TGTGCCAGCAGACTAGCGCCCTACTCCTACAATGAGCAGTTCTTC. It encodes CASRLAPYSYNEQFF.

This chain uses TRBV28 with TRBJ1-2; D is unclear. CDR1 and CDR2 from the germline V gene are MDHEN and SYDVKM. The ends were cut back, 5 bases at V and 5 bases at J, with 12 bases in the middle. The CDR3 is 13 amino acids. CDR3 residues: CASSPTDFYGYTF. CDR3 bases: TGTGCCAGCAGTCCTACAGATTTTTATGGCTACACCTTC.

The chain carries TRBV19 and TRBJ1-2; possible D gene TRBD1, 5 bases. The germline gives CDR1 LNHDA, CDR2 SQIVND (reference sequence). V shed 4 bases and J shed 3 bases, with 21 bases lying between them. The CDR3 covers 17 residues. CDR3 loop: CASSTHDGGGRHYGYTF. CDR3 DNA sequence: TGTGCCAGTAGTACACACGACGGGGGAGGCAGGCACTATGGCTACACCTTC.

The chain uses TRBV7-2 and TRBJ1-1; D is ambiguous. The CDR3 sequence is 13 residues long. Germline assignment: CDR1 SGHTA and CDR2 FQGNSA. Deletions cut 5 bases from V and 8 bases from J, with 15 bases between. This chain's CDR3 is CASSPPGRSEAFF. The CDR3 DNA is TGTGCCAGCAGCCCCCCCGGCAGGTCCGAAGCTTTCTTT.

The rearrangement links TRBV30 to TRBJ1-1; weak D call: TRBD1 (5 bases). CDR1 is GTSNPN, CDR2 SVGIG, per germline (reference sequence). Between the trimmed V and J ends, which lost 2 bases and 4 bases, there was a span of 17 bases. This CDR3 has 15 residues. DNA for the CDR3: TGTGCCTGGAGTTCAGCCCCCGGGGGGGGCACTGAAGCTTTCTTT. Amino acids: CAWSSAPGGGTEAFF.

The CDR3 DNA reads TGTGCCAGCAGTGGGGGTGGGGGGGGGTATGAGCAGTTCTTC. Its translation: CASSGGGGGYEQFF. The chain recombines TRBV2 with TRBJ2-1, with 7 nucleotides matching TRBD2. Trimming took 4 bases from V and 8 from J; bases not matched to a gene: 8. CDR3 length equals 14 residues. CDR1 SNHLY and CDR2 FYNNEI come from the germline V gene.

The V call is TRBV30, the J call TRBJ2-1, with 8 nucleotides matching TRBD2. The junction had 11 bases not matched to a gene; V was cut back by 0 bases and J by 13 bases. The CDR3 contains 14 residues. Germline V lookup: CDR1 GTSNPN, CDR2 SVGIG (reference sequence). CDR3 sequence (DNA): TGTGCCTGGAGTGTAACCGGAGGAGCGGGAGCCCAGTTCTTC. This encodes CAWSVTGGAGAQFF.

This chain links TRBV5-1 with TRBJ1-1; 7 bases are a match to TRBD1. The CDR3 is made up of 15 amino acids. Trimming removed 4 bases from V and 1 base from J; junction bases left unmatched: 7. CDR1 is SGHRS, CDR2 YFSETQ, per germline. CDR3 sequence: CASSQGDSKNTEAFF. The CDR3 nucleotides read TGCGCCAGCAGCCAGGGGGACAGTAAGAACACTGAAGCTTTCTTT. Filled out from reference TRBV5-1 and TRBJ1-1, the complete variable domain reads KAGVTQTPRYLIKTRGQQVTLSCSPISGHRSVSWYQQTPGQGLQFLFEYFSETQRNKGNFPGRFSGRQFSNSRSEMNVSTLELGDSALYLCASSQGDSKNTEAFFGQGTRLTVV.

The chain has TRBV7-2 and TRBJ1-1, with D uncertain. Germline V gives CDR1 SGHTA, CDR2 FQGNSA. This CDR3 comprises 15 residues. Trimming stripped 5 bases from V and 0 bases from J, with 13 bases between. CDR3 in DNA: TGTGCCAGCAGCATCGGGATGGGCCTGAACACTGAAGCTTTCTTT. Its protein is CASSIGMGLNTEAFF.